These 5 T cell receptor beta chains share one sample of origin, sequenced in a study of blood T cell repertoires in COVID-19. Profiled with immunoSEQ multiplex PCR; TCRdb holds only in-frame clones, not every one. The sample holds about 250,000 clones; approximately 81% are singletons and the top ten take under 7%. Input material: PBMCs or T cells enriched from blood (not recorded which). All receptors derive from a woman aged 45-65 years who had been exposed to COVID-19.

The chain links TRBV2 to TRBJ2-3, with 9 bases fitting TRBD1. Germline lookup yields CDR1 SNHLY and CDR2 FYNNEI. The V segment lost 6 bases and the J segment 5 bases; nucleotides outside the gene matches: 9. The length of the CDR3 is 15 residues. As DNA, the CDR3 is TGTGCCAGCAGAGAAACAGGGGGCGCGAGAGATACGCAGTATTTT. Protein: CASRETGGARDTQYF. Variable domain in full (rest from reference TRBV2 and TRBJ2-3): EPEVTQTPSHQVTQMGQEVILRCVPISNHLYFYWYRQILGQKVEFLVSFYNNEISEKSEIFDDQFSVERPDGSNFTLKIRSTKLEDSAMYFCASRETGGARDTQYFGPGTRLTVL.

This chain links TRBV10-2 with TRBJ2-4; 10 positions match TRBD2. This CDR3 is built from 17 residues. Germline assignment: CDR1 WSHSY and CDR2 SAAADI. Unmatched junction bases numbered 4, after V lost 0 bases and J lost 2 bases. CDR3 protein: CASSESSSGGTKNIQYF. In DNA, the CDR3 is TGCGCCAGCAGTGAGTCGTCTAGCGGGGGAACCAAAAACATTCAGTACTTC.

This clone was found once. V usage is TRBV24-1 and J usage is TRBJ2-7, with 9 bases identical to TRBD1. Trimming removed 3 bases from V and 3 bases from J; junction bases left unmatched: 8. The CDR3 covers 16 residues. Germline V gene sequence: CDR1 KGHDR, CDR2 SFDVKD. Written as DNA, the CDR3 is TGTGCCACCAGTGATCTTTCCGGGACAGGGATCTACGAGCAGTACTTC. This translates into CATSDLSGTGIYEQYF.

V gene TRBV19 combines with J gene TRBJ1-1; D gene ambiguous. The V and J ends lost 3 bases and 2 bases respectively, with 10 bases between them. There are 14 residues in the CDR3. Per the germline V gene, CDR1 is LNHDA and CDR2 is SQIVND (reference sequence). The CDR3 spells CASSIWGGNTEAFF. The CDR3 DNA reads TGTGCCAGTAGTATCTGGGGAGGAAACACTGAAGCTTTCTTT.

The chain uses TRBV7-2 and TRBJ1-1; TRBD1 might be the D (6 bases). CDR1 is SGHTA and CDR2 is FQGNSA in the germline V gene. The V end lost 2 bases, the J end lost 9 bases, and 13 bases lay between the germline ends. The CDR3 totals 13 residues. This chain's CDR3 is CASSLRRGTKAFF. The CDR3 DNA reads as TGTGCCAGCAGCTTAAGAAGGGGGACTAAAGCTTTCTTT.